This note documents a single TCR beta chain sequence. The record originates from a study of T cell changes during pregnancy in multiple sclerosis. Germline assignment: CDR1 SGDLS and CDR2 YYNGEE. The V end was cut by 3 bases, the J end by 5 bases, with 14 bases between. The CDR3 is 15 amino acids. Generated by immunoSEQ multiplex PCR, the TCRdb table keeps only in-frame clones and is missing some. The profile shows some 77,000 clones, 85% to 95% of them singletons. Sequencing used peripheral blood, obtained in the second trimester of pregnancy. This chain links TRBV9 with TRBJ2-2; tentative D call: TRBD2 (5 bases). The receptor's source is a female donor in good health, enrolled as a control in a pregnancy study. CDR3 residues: CASSAGSGWTGELFF. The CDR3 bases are TGTGCCAGCAGCGCGGGGTCCGGATGGACCGGGGAGCTGTTTTTT.